This T cell receptor (beta chain) was identified during a study of blood T cell repertoires in COVID-19 (dated by TCRdb to the early 2020s). At the level of the whole study: Collaborator samples came from the United States, Italy and Spain and covered acute and convalescent phases of COVID-19. The prospective study material was composed of cDNA or gDNA derived from T cells, B-cell-depleted T cells, or PBMCs. Subjects who had been exposed to COVID-19, were actively infected with it, or had recovered from it provided the deeply sampled blood TCRbeta repertoires that made up the dataset. The repertoires were released in a freely available public database intended as a resource for research on the immune response to SARS-CoV-2. Samples were obtained from the ongoing ImmuneRACE study (first 160 participants) and from over a thousand subjects provided by 6 global collaborators. A de-identified subject ID, COVID-19 status, age in years and sex were almost always included in the sample metadata. Where HLA class I and class II types were available, the types were taken from metadata supplied by the sample provider, not from assay-based typing. General findings and caveats noted by the study authors: The amount of clinical and demographic metadata varied by source and participant and was provided uncurated.

Whole blood was collected in K2EDTA tubes by collaborating institutions according to the institutions' own protocols. For TCRbeta analysis, collaborator samples were shipped as frozen whole blood, as isolated PBMCs, or as DNA extracted from either sample type. TCRbeta CDR3 regions were amplified from genomic DNA by means of the immunoSEQ Assay, a bias-controlled multiplex PCR. The study's processing was this. Within the assay, amplification of reference gene primers was used to estimate how many nucleated cells each sample contained. To quantify the absolute abundance of each unique TCRbeta CDR3 rearrangement, sequence reads were collapsed and filtered. For each sample, productive Simpson clonality was calculated as the square root of Simpson's diversity index across productive rearrangements. Here the immuneACCESS table is served through TCRdb, limited to in-frame sequences with V and J called. Missing clones are a known gap in these copies; in checked studies unresolved V genes cover under half, and the rest lacks a known reason. The V and J calls and clone size were taken over from that table, and D and trimming were inferred from the DNA. Here the sample has 150,000 or so clones; approximately 86% occur a single time. The ten biggest clones cover approximately 8.3% of the sample.

About this clone itself: Its antigen remains undetermined. Per-nucleotide qualities are absent, and no much larger clonotype sits a single base away.

CDR1 and CDR2 were assigned from the germline V gene (reference sequence) as LNHDA and SQIVND. V lost 5 bases and J lost 3 bases; the stretch between them is 13 bases long. The CDR3 has 14 amino acids, counting the end cysteine and phenylalanine. The retained sequence is limited to the CDR3, 42 bases, with the frame set at the first base. The chain joins TRBV19 to TRBJ1-1; 6 matching bases give a weak D call of TRBD1. Sample: peripheral blood. The source is a woman aged 60 to 75 with acute or convalescent COVID-19. The DNA reads as follows: TGTGCCAGTAGTCCAGGGGCTTGGGACACTGAAGCTTTCTTT. This gives the protein CASSPGAWDTEAFF.